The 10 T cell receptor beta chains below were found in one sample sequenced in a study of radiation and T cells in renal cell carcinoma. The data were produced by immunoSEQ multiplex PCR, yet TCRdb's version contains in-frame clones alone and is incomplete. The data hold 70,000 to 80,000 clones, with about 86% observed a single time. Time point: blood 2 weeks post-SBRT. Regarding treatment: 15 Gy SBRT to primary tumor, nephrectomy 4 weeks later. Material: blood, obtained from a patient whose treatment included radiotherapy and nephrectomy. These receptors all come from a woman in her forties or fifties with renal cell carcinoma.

CDR3 nucleotide sequence: TGTGCCAGCAGCTTGGCCGGGTCACAGCCCTATGGCTACACCTTC. Its protein product is CASSLAGSQPYGYTF. The chain recombines TRBV5-6 with TRBJ1-2; D not resolved. The CDR3 is made up of 15 amino acids. V lost 0 bases and J 4 bases, leaving 13 bases between the germline ends. The germline V gene encodes CDR1 SGHDT and CDR2 YYEEEE.

For the CDR3, the DNA is TGTGCCAGCAGCCTGAGGGGGAATGAGCAGTTCTTC. Amino acids: CASSLRGNEQFF. The chain uses TRBV28 and TRBJ2-1, with TRBD1 as a possible D gene (6 bases). CDR1 is MDHEN, CDR2 SYDVKM, per germline. Trimming left V 6 bases short and J 7 bases short, with 10 bases between. This CDR3 has 12 residues.

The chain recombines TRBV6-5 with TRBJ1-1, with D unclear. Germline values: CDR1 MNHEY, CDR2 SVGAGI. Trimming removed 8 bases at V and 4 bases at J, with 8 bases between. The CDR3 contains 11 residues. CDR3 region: CASRIGTEAFF. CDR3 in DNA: TGTGCCAGCCGGATCGGCACTGAAGCTTTCTTT.

The CDR3 is CASSLTGTNYGYTF. In nucleotides, the CDR3 is TGTGCCAGCAGCTTAACAGGGACTAACTATGGCTACACCTTC. This sequence joins TRBV7-2 and TRBJ1-2; D is possibly TRBD1 (6 bases). Germline CDR1 SGHTA, CDR2 FQGNSA. Trimming took 2 bases from V and 0 from J, leaving 7 bases between them. The CDR3 spans 14 residues.

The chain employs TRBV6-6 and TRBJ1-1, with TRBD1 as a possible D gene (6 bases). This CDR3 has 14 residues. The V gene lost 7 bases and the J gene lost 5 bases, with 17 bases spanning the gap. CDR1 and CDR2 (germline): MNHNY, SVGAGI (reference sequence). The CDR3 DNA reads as TGTGCCAGCAACCCGGCGGGGGGGCGGACTGAAGCTTTCTTT. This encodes CASNPAGGRTEAFF.

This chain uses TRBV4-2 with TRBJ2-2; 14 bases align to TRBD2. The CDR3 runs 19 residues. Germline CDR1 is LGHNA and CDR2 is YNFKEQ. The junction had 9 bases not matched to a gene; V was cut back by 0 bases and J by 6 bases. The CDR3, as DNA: TGTGCCAGCAGCCAAGACCCCGGGACTAGCGGGAGTGATGCCGGGGAGCTGTTTTTT. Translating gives CASSQDPGTSGSDAGELFF.

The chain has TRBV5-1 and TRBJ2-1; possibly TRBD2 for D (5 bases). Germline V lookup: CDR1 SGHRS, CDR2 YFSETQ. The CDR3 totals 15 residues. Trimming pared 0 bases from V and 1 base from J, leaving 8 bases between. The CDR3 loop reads CASSLVGESYNEQFF. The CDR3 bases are TGCGCCAGCAGCTTGGTCGGGGAGTCCTACAATGAGCAGTTCTTC.

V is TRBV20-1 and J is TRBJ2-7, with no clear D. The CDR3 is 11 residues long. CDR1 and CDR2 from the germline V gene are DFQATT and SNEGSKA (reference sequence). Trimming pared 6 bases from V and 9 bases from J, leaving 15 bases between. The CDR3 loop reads CSAPGPTGQYF. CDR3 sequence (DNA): TGCAGTGCCCCCGGACCCACGGGGCAGTACTTC.

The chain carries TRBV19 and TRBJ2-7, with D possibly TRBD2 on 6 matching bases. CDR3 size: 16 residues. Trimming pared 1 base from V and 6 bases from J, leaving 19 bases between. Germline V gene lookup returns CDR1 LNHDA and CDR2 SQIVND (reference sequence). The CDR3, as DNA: TGTGCCAGTAGTATAGCCCTGCCGGGGGTAGGATCCGAGCAGTACTTC. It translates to CASSIALPGVGSEQYF. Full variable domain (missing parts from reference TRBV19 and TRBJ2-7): DGGITQSPKYLFRKEGQNVTLSCEQNLNHDAMYWYRQDPGQGLRLIYYSQIVNDFQKGDIAEGYSVSREKKESFPLTVTSAQKNPTAFYLCASSIALPGVGSEQYFGPGTRLTVT.

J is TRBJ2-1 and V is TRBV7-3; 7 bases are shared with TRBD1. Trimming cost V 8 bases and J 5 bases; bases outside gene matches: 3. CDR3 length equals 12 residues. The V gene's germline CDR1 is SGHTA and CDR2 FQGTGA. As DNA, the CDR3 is TGTGCCAGCGGGACAGCTAACAATGAGCAGTTCTTC. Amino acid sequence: CASGTANNEQFF. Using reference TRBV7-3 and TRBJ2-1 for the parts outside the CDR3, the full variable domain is GAGVSQTPSNKVTEKGKYVELRCDPISGHTALYWYRQSLGQGPEFLIYFQGTGAADDSGLPNDRFFAVRPEGSVSTLKIQRTERGDSAVYLCASGTANNEQFFGPGTRLTVL.